One sample yielded the 25 T cell receptor beta chains listed below, sequenced in a study of cytomegalovirus exposure and HLA in healthy donors. PCR amplification relied on 60 Vbeta primers (plus 13 Jbeta primers). Measured with immunoSEQ multiplex PCR; TCRdb has only the in-frame clones, and not every one. The sample lists about 150,000 clones; about 80% were seen once. Sequencing used PBMCs. Every receptor here comes from a male donor in good health and CMV-seronegative.

This clone was seen just once. V gene TRBV5-6 combines with J gene TRBJ1-1; D unclear. There are 14 residues in the CDR3. Germline CDR1 SGHDT, CDR2 YYEEEE. V was pared by 2 bases and J by 0 bases, with 8 bases between. CDR3 loop: CASSFFWLNTEAFF. DNA of the CDR3: TGTGCCAGCAGCTTTTTCTGGCTGAACACTGAAGCTTTCTTT.

CDR3 sequence (DNA): TGCGCCAGCAGCAAGGGAGCCGTAGAAGCTTTCTTT. Encoded protein: CASSKGAVEAFF. V gene TRBV5-1 combines with J gene TRBJ1-1; D unclear. Germline CDR1 and CDR2: SGHRS and YFSETQ. V lost 4 bases, J lost 8 bases, and 12 bases lay in between. This CDR3 comprises 12 residues. The whole variable domain, filled in from reference TRBV5-1 and TRBJ1-1, reads KAGVTQTPRYLIKTRGQQVTLSCSPISGHRSVSWYQQTPGQGLQFLFEYFSETQRNKGNFPGRFSGRQFSNSRSEMNVSTLELGDSALYLCASSKGAVEAFFGQGTRLTVV.

This clone has just one count. The V call is TRBV27, the J call TRBJ1-2; possibly TRBD1 for D (5 bases). The CDR3 covers 13 residues. With 2 bases removed from V and 6 bases from J, the gap between germline ends came to 10 bases. CDR1 is MNHEY and CDR2 is SMNVEV in the germline V gene (reference sequence). CDR3 nucleotide sequence: TGTGCCAGCAGTTTAAGCAGGGCCCATGGCTACACCTTC. This sequence encodes CASSLSRAHGYTF.

V gene TRBV7-9 combines with J gene TRBJ2-7, with TRBD1 identical over 11 bases. The CDR3 runs to 17 residues. J gave up 1 base and V 0 bases, and 5 bases lay outside the gene matches. From germline, CDR1 is SEHNR and CDR2 FQNEAQ (reference sequence). The CDR3 spells CASSLALGQGVSYEQYF. DNA of the CDR3: TGTGCCAGCAGCTTAGCTCTGGGACAGGGGGTGTCCTACGAGCAGTACTTC.

The chain joins TRBV21-1 to TRBJ2-5; TRBD1 reflects the table's D call only, with no check against the DNA. TRBV21-1 represents a pseudogene. The CDR3 has 15 amino acids. The CDR3 DNA follows: TGTGCCAGCAGCAAACCCCGGACAGGGCGAGAGACCCAGTACTTC. Amino acid sequence: CASSKPRTGRETQYF.

V usage is TRBV7-3 and J usage is TRBJ2-7; TRBD1 might be the D (6 bases). From germline, CDR1 is SGHTA and CDR2 FQGTGA. V was clipped by 0 bases and J by 2 bases, with 11 bases between them. The CDR3 runs to 15 residues. Here the CDR3 DNA reads TGTGCCAGCAGCTTAACGGACAGCAAAACCTACGAGCAGTACTTC. Translation: CASSLTDSKTYEQYF.

The V and J genes are TRBV18 and TRBJ1-6; TRBD1 aligns across 10 bases. V shed 5 bases and J 2 bases; nucleotides not matched to a gene: 6. Germline CDR1 KGHSH, CDR2 LQKENI. The CDR3 is made up of 17 amino acids. Written as DNA, the CDR3 is TGTGCCAGCTCAGCCACGGGACAGGGGACCTATAATTCACCCCTCCACTTT. This encodes CASSATGQGTYNSPLHF.

This clone was seen only a few times. CDR3 region: CASSTRQGRVDGYTF. The CDR3 bases are TGTGCCAGTAGTACCCGACAGGGGCGAGTGGATGGCTACACCTTC. V is TRBV19 and J is TRBJ1-2; 8 nucleotides match TRBD1. The CDR3 covers 15 residues. The V gene end was trimmed by 4 bases and the J gene end by 6 bases; junction bases not matched to a gene: 10. CDR1 is LNHDA, CDR2 SQIVND, per germline (reference sequence).

V gene TRBV7-2 combines with J gene TRBJ1-4, with D possibly being TRBD1 (6 bases). With 2 bases removed from V and 6 bases from J, the gap between germline ends came to 13 bases. The V gene's germline CDR1 is SGHTA and CDR2 FQGNSA. The CDR3 is 15 residues long. CDR3 residues: CASSLSGWTDEKLFF. As DNA, the CDR3 is TGTGCCAGCAGCTTATCTGGCTGGACAGATGAAAAACTGTTTTTT.

The chain uses TRBV5-1 and TRBJ1-3; D is perhaps TRBD1 (5 bases). The V gene's germline CDR1 is SGHRS and CDR2 YFSETQ. V was pared by 0 bases and J by 4 bases, with 17 bases between. This CDR3 is 17 amino acids long. DNA of the CDR3: TGCGCCAGCAGCTTGGCGTGGGTCCAGGGCGGAGGAAACACCATATATTTT. It specifies CASSLAWVQGGGNTIYF.

The CDR3 is CASSIFAGGYEQYF. The CDR3 DNA reads as TGTGCCAGTAGTATCTTCGCAGGGGGCTACGAGCAGTACTTC. The chain recombines TRBV19 with TRBJ2-7; 7 nucleotides align to TRBD1. Per the germline V gene, CDR1 is LNHDA and CDR2 is SQIVND (reference sequence). V lost 3 bases to trimming and J lost 3 bases; unmatched junction nucleotides: 5. This CDR3 is 14 amino acids long.

The chain is built from TRBV7-7 and TRBJ1-1; D is undetermined. The V and J ends lost 5 bases and 1 base respectively, with 8 bases between them. The CDR3 spans 13 residues. The germline V gene has CDR1 SSHAT and CDR2 FNYEAQ (reference sequence). This CDR3 is CASSLLRNTEAFF. CDR3 coding DNA: TGTGCCAGCAGCCTACTGCGGAACACTGAAGCTTTCTTT.

The genes are TRBV7-8 and TRBJ2-7, with TRBD1 as a possible D gene (6 bases). Looked up from germline, CDR1 is SGHVS and CDR2 is FQNEAQ. Trimming removed 1 base from V and 3 bases from J, with 13 bases in between. The CDR3 consists of 15 residues. CDR3 amino acids: CASSLGVAGDYEQYF. Written as DNA, the CDR3 is TGTGCCAGCAGCTTAGGTGTGGCAGGGGACTACGAGCAGTACTTC.

The chain has TRBV7-3 and TRBJ2-7; 7 bases match TRBD1. Germline assignment: CDR1 SGHTA and CDR2 FQGTGA. V lost 2 bases, J lost 2 bases, and 9 bases stayed unmatched. The CDR3 runs to 16 residues. CDR3 coding DNA: TGTGCCAGCAGCTTACTAGGACAGGCCACTACCTACGAGCAGTACTTC. Its translation is CASSLLGQATTYEQYF.

This clone has a handful of counts. This rearrangement joins TRBV7-9 to TRBJ1-3, with 7 bases lining up with TRBD1. Unmatched junction bases numbered 4, after V lost 5 bases and J lost 3 bases. This CDR3 comprises 14 residues. Germline V gene data show CDR1 as SEHNR and CDR2 as FQNEAQ (reference sequence). This CDR3 reads CASSLDRDGNTIYF. The CDR3 DNA is TGTGCCAGCAGCCTCGACAGGGATGGAAACACCATATATTTT.

This chain links TRBV6-5 with TRBJ1-2, with 7 bases fitting TRBD1. Germline V gene data show CDR1 as MNHEY and CDR2 as SVGAGI. CDR3 size: 14 residues. The V gene end was trimmed by 6 bases and the J gene end by 4 bases; junction bases not matched to a gene: 8. CDR3 coding DNA: TGTGCCAGCAGCGACAGGGAGAGGAGCTATGGCTACACCTTC. Encoded protein: CASSDRERSYGYTF.

The V gene is TRBV7-2, the J gene TRBJ1-2, with D maybe TRBD1 (5 bases). The CDR3 is 17 residues long. V shed 1 base and J shed 3 bases, with 18 bases lying between them. Germline CDR1 is SGHTA and CDR2 is FQGNSA. CDR3 sequence (DNA): TGTGCCAGCAGCTTAGATCTCTATACGACAGCCTACTATGGCTACACCTTC. It yields the protein CASSLDLYTTAYYGYTF.

This rearrangement joins TRBV13 to TRBJ1-3; D remains ambiguous. Looked up from germline, CDR1 is PRHDT and CDR2 is FYEKMQ (reference sequence). V gave up 5 bases and J gave up 0 bases, with 11 bases separating them. The CDR3 runs 15 residues. In DNA form, the CDR3 reads TGTGCCAGCAGCCCGGTCCGCCACTCTGGAAACACCATATATTTT. Translation: CASSPVRHSGNTIYF.

V is TRBV5-1 and J is TRBJ2-1; TRBD1 is a possible D gene (5 bases). V was trimmed by 4 bases and J by 0 bases, leaving 20 bases between them. The V gene's germline CDR1 is SGHRS and CDR2 YFSETQ. The length of the CDR3 is 18 residues. The CDR3 region is CASSTRARGRSSYNEQFF. Written as DNA, the CDR3 is TGCGCCAGCAGCACCCGAGCTAGGGGAAGAAGCTCCTACAATGAGCAGTTCTTC.

This rearrangement joins TRBV9 to TRBJ2-1, with TRBD1 matching 10 bases. The V and J ends lost 4 bases and 8 bases, in that order; junction bases with no gene match: 6. The CDR3 consists of 14 residues. CDR1 SGDLS and CDR2 YYNGEE come from the germline V gene. Here the CDR3 DNA reads TGTGCCAGCAGCTTCCGGGACAGGGGCGATGAGCAGTTCTTC. Protein sequence: CASSFRDRGDEQFF.

J is TRBJ1-4 and V is TRBV6-5; no reliable D call. Trimming removed 0 bases from V and 7 bases from J, with 6 bases in between. Germline V gene sequence: CDR1 MNHEY, CDR2 SVGAGI. There are 13 residues in the CDR3. The CDR3 nucleotides are TGTGCCAGCAGTTACTCGAGATCTGAAAAACTGTTTTTT. Its protein product is CASSYSRSEKLFF.

The V and J genes are TRBV13 and TRBJ1-3; D unresolved. The germline V gene has CDR1 PRHDT and CDR2 FYEKMQ (reference sequence). This CDR3 region has 18 residues. V dropped 1 base and J dropped 0 bases, with 16 bases sitting between them. CDR3 in DNA: TGTGCCAGCAGCTTAGTCCGGGGAGGCCCGAGCTCTGGAAACACCATATATTTT. This sequence encodes CASSLVRGGPSSGNTIYF.

The chain uses TRBV27 and TRBJ1-5, with 9 bases identical to TRBD1. After removal of 4 bases from V and 7 bases from J, the junction contained 8 bases not matched to a gene. CDR1 MNHEY and CDR2 SMNVEV come from the germline V gene (reference sequence). The CDR3 runs to 15 residues. This chain's CDR3 is CASSSTGGARQPQHF. The CDR3 DNA reads as TGTGCCAGCAGTTCCACAGGGGGCGCTCGGCAGCCCCAGCATTTT.

The genes are TRBV6-5 and TRBJ1-1, with TRBD1 matching 9 bases. This CDR3 contains 15 residues. Germline values: CDR1 MNHEY, CDR2 SVGAGI. V trimming: 5 bases; J trimming: 4 bases; junction bases outside the gene matches: 8. In DNA form, the CDR3 reads TGTGCCAGCAGTCTCGGGGACAGGGCCCCCACTGAAGCTTTCTTT. This gives the protein CASSLGDRAPTEAFF.

This chain links TRBV29-1 with TRBJ1-2; D is unresolved. Germline CDR1 is SQVTM and CDR2 is ANQGSEA. The CDR3 is 13 amino acids. With 3 bases removed from V and 2 bases from J, the gap between germline ends came to 10 bases. The CDR3 region is CSVDVTANYGYTF. CDR3 in DNA: TGCAGCGTTGATGTTACAGCCAACTATGGCTACACCTTC.